The present entry profiles one TCR beta chain with its context. Its antigen is unidentified. CDR1 and CDR2 (germline): SNHLY, FYNNEI. The CDR3 is 14 amino acids. The V gene end was trimmed by 3 bases and the J gene end by 3 bases; junction bases not matched to a gene: 4. The sample comes from a study of cytomegalovirus exposure and HLA in healthy donors. Broader study findings: In a later analysis, HLA-associated TCR beta chains were more clonally expanded than equally common others.

The PCR used 60 Vbeta and 13 Jbeta primers. Sequencing used immunoSEQ multiplex PCR; TCRdb keeps in-frame clones, though not all of them. The sample lists roughly 130,000 clones; approximately 82% were seen once. The chain uses TRBV2 and TRBJ2-7; 8 bases line up with TRBD1. Sequencing was carried out using PBMCs. The source is a woman aged 18-29 years in good health and CMV-seropositive. The CDR3 DNA reads as TGTGCCAGCAGTGACAGGGGGCGGTTCTACGAGCAGTACTTC. This gives the protein CASSDRGRFYEQYF.